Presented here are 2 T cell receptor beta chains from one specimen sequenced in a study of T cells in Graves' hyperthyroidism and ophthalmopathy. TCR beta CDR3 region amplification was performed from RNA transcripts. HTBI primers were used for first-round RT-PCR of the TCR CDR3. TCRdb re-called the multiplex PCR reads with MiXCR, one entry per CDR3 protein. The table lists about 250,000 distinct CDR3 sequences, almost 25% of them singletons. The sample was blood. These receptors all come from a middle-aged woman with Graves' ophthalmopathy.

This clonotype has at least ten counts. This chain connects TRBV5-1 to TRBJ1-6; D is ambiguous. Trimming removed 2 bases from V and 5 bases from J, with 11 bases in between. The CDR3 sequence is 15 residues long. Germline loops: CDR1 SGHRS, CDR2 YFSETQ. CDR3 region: CASSFEGMNNSPLHF. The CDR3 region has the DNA TGCGCCAGCAGCTTTGAGGGTATGAATAATTCACCCCTCCACTTT.

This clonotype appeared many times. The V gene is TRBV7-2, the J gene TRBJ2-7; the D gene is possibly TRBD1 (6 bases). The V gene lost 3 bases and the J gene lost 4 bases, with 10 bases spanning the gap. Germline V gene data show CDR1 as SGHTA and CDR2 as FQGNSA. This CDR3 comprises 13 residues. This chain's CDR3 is CASSFSRGYEQYF. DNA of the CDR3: TGTGCCAGCAGCTTCTCCAGGGGTTACGAGCAGTACTTC. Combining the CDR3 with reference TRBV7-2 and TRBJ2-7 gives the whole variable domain GAGVSQSPSNKVTEKGKDVELRCDPISGHTALYWYRQSLGQGLEFLIYFQGNSAPDKSGLPSDRFSAERTGGSVSTLTIQRTQQEDSAVYLCASSFSRGYEQYFGPGTRLTVT.